Listed below are T cell receptor beta chains from one sample, sequenced in a study of early T cells in non-severe SARS-CoV-2 infection. TCRdb reprocessed the 5' RACE reads via MiXCR and lists one record per CDR3 protein. The repertoire holds 55,000 to 65,000 distinct CDR3 sequences, with 10% to 15% as singletons. The starting material was whole blood, obtained at baseline. The receptors here all came from an adult who was a healthcare worker with PCR-confirmed SARS-CoV-2 infection or an uninfected control (not recorded which). CDR3s include the opening cysteine and the closing phenylalanine or tryptophan. The order of the fields is D gene, V gene, J gene, clone size, CDR3 DNA, CDR3 protein. D genes are given only for firm matches. Clone size is given for some rows only: seen once, a few or many times, or a class if the clone is expanded.

>-|TRBV27|TRBJ1-2|few
TGTGCCAGCAGTTTTGGCAGCACGTATGGCTACACCTTC
CASSFGSTYGYTF
>TRBD1|TRBV9|TRBJ1-2|-
TGTGCCAGCAGCCCCCGAGGGGACAGGGCGAACTATGGCTACACCTTC
CASSPRGDRANYGYTF
>-|TRBV27|TRBJ1-6|few
TGTGCCAGCAGGACGGACAGTAATTCACCCCTCCACTTT
CASRTDSNSPLHF
>TRBD1|TRBV5-4|TRBJ1-4|few
TGTGCCAGCAGCTTGAAACCCCTACTTGACCGGACAGGGGGCGCAACTAATGAAAAACTGTTTTTT
CASSLKPLLDRTGGATNEKLFF
>TRBD1|TRBV5-6|TRBJ2-5|-
TGTGCCAGCAGTCAATGGACAGGGACACTTCAAGAGACCCAGTACTTC
CASSQWTGTLQETQYF
>TRBD2|TRBV27|TRBJ2-1|-
TGTGCCAGCAGTTTAGGGGCTAGCGGGAGATTCGGTGAGCAGTTCTTC
CASSLGASGRFGEQFF
>-|TRBV7-9|TRBJ2-3|-
TGTGCCAGCAGCTTAGTCGACCTCACAGATACGCAGTATTTT
CASSLVDLTDTQYF
>-|TRBV14|TRBJ1-1|few
TGTGCCAGCAGCCGGGGGTCCCCTGAAGCTTTCTTT
CASSRGSPEAFF
>-|TRBV9|TRBJ2-1|few
TGTGCCAGCAGCGTCATCAACTGGGGAGAGCAGTTCTTC
CASSVINWGEQFF
>TRBD1|TRBV2|TRBJ2-5|few
TGTGCCAGCGACAGGGACCAAGAGACCCAGTACTTC
CASDRDQETQYF
>-|TRBV2|TRBJ1-1|-
TGTGCCAGCAGGGTGGCCAGGGGGAACACTGAAGCTTTCTTT
CASRVARGNTEAFF
>-|TRBV5-1|TRBJ2-3|-
TGCGCCAGCAGCTTGCTAGGATCAGATACGCAGTATTTT
CASSLLGSDTQYF
>TRBD1|TRBV30|TRBJ2-7|-
TGTGCCTGGAGTACCGGACAGGGCGGGTACGAGCAGTACTTC
CAWSTGQGGYEQYF
>TRBD2|TRBV6-2/TRBV6-3|TRBJ2-2|-
TGTGCCAGCATACTAGCGGGGGCGAGGCCCGGGGAGCTGTTTTTT
CASILAGARPGELFF
>TRBD2|TRBV29-1|TRBJ2-7|-
TGCAGCGTTGAGGACTGGCTAGCGGGAGACACCTACGAGCAGTACTTC
CSVEDWLAGDTYEQYF
>TRBD1|TRBV27|TRBJ1-2|many
TGTGCCAGCAGTTTATCGAGGTTCGAGACAGGGAGGTTCACTAACTATGGCTACACCTTC
CASSLSRFETGRFTNYGYTF
>-|TRBV11-2|TRBJ2-5|-
TGTGCCAGCAGTCGGGCTCTCGCGGGGGAGACCCAGTACTTC
CASSRALAGETQYF
>-|TRBV5-6|TRBJ2-2|-
TGTGCCAGCAGGGGCCTAGCGAAGGGGACCGACGGGGAGCTGTTTTTT
CASRGLAKGTDGELFF
>-|TRBV12-3/TRBV12-4|TRBJ1-1|many
TGTGCCAGCAGCTTCTCCCGGGGGACCACTGAAGCTTTCTTT
CASSFSRGTTEAFF
>-|TRBV9|TRBJ2-1|-
TGTGCCAGCAGCGACTTCCGGGGAGCATATGAGCAGTTCTTC
CASSDFRGAYEQFF
>-|TRBV20-1|TRBJ2-1|few
TGCAGTGCTATTGAGGCGGGGACCCCGAGCTCCTACAATGAGCAGTTCTTC
CSAIEAGTPSSYNEQFF
>-|TRBV11-2|TRBJ2-7|-
TGTGCCAGCAGCGTGGACGTAGGTTACGAGCAGTACTTC
CASSVDVGYEQYF
>TRBD1|TRBV20-1|TRBJ2-5|few
TGCAGTGCTCCGAAGCGACAGGGGGCTGGAGAGACCCAGTACTTC
CSAPKRQGAGETQYF
>-|TRBV20-1|TRBJ2-1|many
TGCAGTGCTAGGACGACTAGAGATATAGGGAGCGAGCAGTTCTTC
CSARTTRDIGSEQFF
>-|TRBV7-2|TRBJ2-4|-
TGTGCCAGCAGCTTAGAAGATCAAAGAGGGATTCAGTACTTC
CASSLEDQRGIQYF
>TRBD2|TRBV6-4|TRBJ2-1|-
TGTGCCAGCAGTGAATGGGATATGCGGGAGCCACTGGGCAATGAGCAGTTCTTC
CASSEWDMREPLGNEQFF
>-|TRBV28|TRBJ2-7|many
TGTGCCAGCAGTTTAGTCTTTACCGGGACACTTTCCTACGAGCAGTACTTC
CASSLVFTGTLSYEQYF